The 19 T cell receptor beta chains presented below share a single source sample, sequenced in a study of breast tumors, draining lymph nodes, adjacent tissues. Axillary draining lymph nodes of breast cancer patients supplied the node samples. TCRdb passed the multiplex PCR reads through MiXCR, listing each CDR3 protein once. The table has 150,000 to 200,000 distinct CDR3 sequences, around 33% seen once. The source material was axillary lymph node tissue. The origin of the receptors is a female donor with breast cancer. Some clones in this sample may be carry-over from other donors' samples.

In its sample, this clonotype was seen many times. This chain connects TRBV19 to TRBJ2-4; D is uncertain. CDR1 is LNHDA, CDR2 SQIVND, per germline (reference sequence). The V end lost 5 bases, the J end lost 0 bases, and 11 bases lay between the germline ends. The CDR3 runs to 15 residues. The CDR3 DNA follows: TGTGCCAGTAGTCGGCCGGTGGAAGCCAAAAACATTCAGTACTTC. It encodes CASSRPVEAKNIQYF.

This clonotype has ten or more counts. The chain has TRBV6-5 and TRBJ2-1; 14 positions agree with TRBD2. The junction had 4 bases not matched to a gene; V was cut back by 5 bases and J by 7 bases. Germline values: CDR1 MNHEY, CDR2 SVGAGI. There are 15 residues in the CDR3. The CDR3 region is CASSQTSGGANEQFF. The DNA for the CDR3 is TGTGCCAGCAGTCAGACTAGCGGGGGGGCAAATGAGCAGTTCTTC.

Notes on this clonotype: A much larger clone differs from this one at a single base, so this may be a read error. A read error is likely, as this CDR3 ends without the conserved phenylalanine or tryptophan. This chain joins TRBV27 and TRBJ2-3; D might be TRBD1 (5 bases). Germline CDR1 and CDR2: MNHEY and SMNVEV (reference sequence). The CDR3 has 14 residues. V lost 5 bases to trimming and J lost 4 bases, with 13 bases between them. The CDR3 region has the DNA TGTGCCAGCAGTGTCGTCGCAGGGTCAGATACGCAGTATTCT. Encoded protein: CASSVVAGSDTQYS.

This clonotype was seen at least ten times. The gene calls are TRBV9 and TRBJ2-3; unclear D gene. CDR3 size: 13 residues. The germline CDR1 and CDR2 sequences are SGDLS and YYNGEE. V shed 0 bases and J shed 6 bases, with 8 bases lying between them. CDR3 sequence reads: CASSVGLGDTQYF. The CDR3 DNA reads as TGTGCCAGCAGCGTAGGACTTGGGGATACGCAGTATTTT.

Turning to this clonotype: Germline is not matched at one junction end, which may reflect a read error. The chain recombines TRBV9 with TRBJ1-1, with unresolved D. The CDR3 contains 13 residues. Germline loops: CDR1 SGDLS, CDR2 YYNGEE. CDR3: CASSLLGGQIPFF. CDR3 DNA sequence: TGCGCCAGCAGCTTACTGGGAGGGCAAATTCCTTTCTTT.

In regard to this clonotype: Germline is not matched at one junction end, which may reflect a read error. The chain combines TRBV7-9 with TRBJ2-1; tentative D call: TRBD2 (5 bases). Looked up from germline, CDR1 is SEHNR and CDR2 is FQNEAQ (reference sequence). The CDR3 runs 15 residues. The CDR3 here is CASSLRGNLYNEQLF. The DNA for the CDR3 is TGTGCCAGCAGCTTACGAGGGAATCTCTACAATGAGCAGCTCTTT.

The CDR3 sequence is CSAIFLNSGSINEQYF. CDR3 nucleotides: TGCAGTGCTATATTCTTAAATAGCGGGAGTATCAACGAGCAGTACTTC. The chain combines TRBV20-1 with TRBJ2-7, with TRBD2 matching over 9 bases. In germline, CDR1 is DFQATT, CDR2 SNEGSKA (reference sequence). Trimming at V came to 4 bases and at J to 5 bases, leaving 15 bases not matched to a gene. The CDR3 covers 16 residues.

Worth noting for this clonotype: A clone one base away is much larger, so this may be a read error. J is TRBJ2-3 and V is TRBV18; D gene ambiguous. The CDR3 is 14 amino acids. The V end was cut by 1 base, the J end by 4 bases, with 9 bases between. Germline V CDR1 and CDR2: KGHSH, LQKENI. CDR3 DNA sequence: TGTGCCAGCTCACCACTGTTCGGGCCAGATACGCAGTATTTT. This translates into CASSPLFGPDTQYF.

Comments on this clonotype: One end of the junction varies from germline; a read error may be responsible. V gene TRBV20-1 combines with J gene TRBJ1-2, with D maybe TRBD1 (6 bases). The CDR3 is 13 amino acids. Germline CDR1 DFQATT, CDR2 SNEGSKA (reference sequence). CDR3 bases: TGCGGTGCTAGGCCCAACAGGGACTATGGCTACACCTTC. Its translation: CGARPNRDYGYTF.

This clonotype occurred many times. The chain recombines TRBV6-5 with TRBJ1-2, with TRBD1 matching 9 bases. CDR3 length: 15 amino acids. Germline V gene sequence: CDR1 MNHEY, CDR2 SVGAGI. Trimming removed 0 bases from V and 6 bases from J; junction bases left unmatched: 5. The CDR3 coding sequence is TGTGCCAGCAGTTACTCGGGACAGGGTACGGATGGCTACACCTTC. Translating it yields CASSYSGQGTDGYTF.

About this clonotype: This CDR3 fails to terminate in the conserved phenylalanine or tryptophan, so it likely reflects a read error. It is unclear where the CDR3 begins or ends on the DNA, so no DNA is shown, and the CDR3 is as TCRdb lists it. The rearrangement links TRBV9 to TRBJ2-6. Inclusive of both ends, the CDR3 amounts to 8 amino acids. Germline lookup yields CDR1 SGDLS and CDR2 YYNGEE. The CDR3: CASNLGKT.

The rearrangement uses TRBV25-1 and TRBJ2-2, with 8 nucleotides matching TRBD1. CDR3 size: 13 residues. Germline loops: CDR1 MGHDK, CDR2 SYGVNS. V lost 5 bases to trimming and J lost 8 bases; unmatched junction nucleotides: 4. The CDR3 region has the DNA TGTGCCAGCAGTCAGGGGGCTACTGGGGAGCTGTTTTTT. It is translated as CASSQGATGELFF.

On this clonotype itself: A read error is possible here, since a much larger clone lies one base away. The chain's CDR3 is CASSPQGAYGCTF. In DNA, the CDR3 is TGTGCCAGCAGCCCCCAGGGAGCCTATGGCTGCACCTTC. This chain uses TRBV7-8 with TRBJ1-2; D might be TRBD1 (5 bases). The CDR3 loop spans 13 amino acids. Germline V lookup: CDR1 SGHVS, CDR2 FQNEAQ.

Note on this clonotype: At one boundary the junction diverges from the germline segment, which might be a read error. The CDR3 DNA follows: TGTGCCAGCAGTTACGTCCCAAGCTCCTACAATGAGCAGTCCTTC. This codes for CASSYVPSSYNEQSF. This chain links TRBV6-1 with TRBJ2-1; no clear D. This CDR3 region has 15 residues. Germline V gene lookup returns CDR1 MNHNS and CDR2 SASEGT.

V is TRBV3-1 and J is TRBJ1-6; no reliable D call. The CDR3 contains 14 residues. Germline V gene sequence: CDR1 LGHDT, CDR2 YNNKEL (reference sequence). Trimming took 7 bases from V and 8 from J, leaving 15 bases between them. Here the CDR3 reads CASNSGGMHSPLHF. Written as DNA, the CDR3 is TGTGCCAGCAACTCTGGCGGAATGCATTCACCCCTCCACTTT.

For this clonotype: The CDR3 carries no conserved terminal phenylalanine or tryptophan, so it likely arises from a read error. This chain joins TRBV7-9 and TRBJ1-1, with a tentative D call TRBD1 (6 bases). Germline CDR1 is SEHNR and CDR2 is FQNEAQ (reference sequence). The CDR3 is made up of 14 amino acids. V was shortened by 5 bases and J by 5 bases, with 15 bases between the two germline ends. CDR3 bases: TGTGCCAGCAGCCTCGGGACACCTGATACTGAAGCTTTCCTT. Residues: CASSLGTPDTEAFL.

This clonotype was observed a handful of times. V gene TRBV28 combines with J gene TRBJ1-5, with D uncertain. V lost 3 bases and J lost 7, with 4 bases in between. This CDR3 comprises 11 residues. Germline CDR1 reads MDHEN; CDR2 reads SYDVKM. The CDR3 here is CASSFGQPQHF. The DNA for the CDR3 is TGTGCCAGCAGTTTTGGGCAGCCCCAGCATTTT.

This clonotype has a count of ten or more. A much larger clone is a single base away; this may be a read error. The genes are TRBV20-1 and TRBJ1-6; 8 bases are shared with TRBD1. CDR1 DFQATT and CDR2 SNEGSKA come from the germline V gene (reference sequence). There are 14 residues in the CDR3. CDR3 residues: CSASPAGGSSPPHF. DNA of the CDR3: TGCAGTGCTAGTCCGGCAGGGGGCAGTTCACCCCCCCACTTT.

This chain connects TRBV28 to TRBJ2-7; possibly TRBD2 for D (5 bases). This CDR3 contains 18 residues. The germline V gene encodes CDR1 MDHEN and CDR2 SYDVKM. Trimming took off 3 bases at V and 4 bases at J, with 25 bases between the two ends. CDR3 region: CASSFTRASSSHGYEQYF. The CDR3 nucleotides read TGTGCCAGCAGTTTCACCCGGGCTAGCTCCTCCCACGGATACGAGCAGTACTTC.